This T cell receptor beta chain was obtained from a study of cytomegalovirus exposure and HLA in healthy donors. The PCR contained 60 Vbeta and 13 Jbeta primers. Profiling relied on immunoSEQ multiplex PCR, and the TCRdb table lists in-frame clones only, not all of them. The data hold over 120,000 clones, with approximately 63% observed a single time. Comments on this clone: The antigen is undetermined.

The trim removed 2 bases at V and 2 bases at J, leaving 8 bases unmatched. Per germline, CDR1 MNHEY and CDR2 SMNVEV (reference sequence). CDR3 length equals 17 residues. Findings of the study overall: A link between a missense DCLRE1C variant and TCR beta V- and J-gene trimming emerged from a later analysis.

Sequencing used PBMCs. This TCR was recovered from an older woman in good health and CMV-seropositive. This rearrangement joins TRBV27 to TRBJ2-3, with 9 nucleotides matching TRBD2. CDR3 region: CASSLHGSGSFTDTQYF. The CDR3 region has the DNA TGTGCCAGCAGTTTACATGGTAGCGGGAGTTTCACAGATACGCAGTATTTT.